This entry lists 30 T cell receptor beta chains sequenced from one sample in a study of circulating and synovial CD4+ cells in juvenile arthritis. The assay was immunoSEQ multiplex PCR, and TCRdb's table has in-frame clones only and misses some. The table records about 16,000 clones, under 95% of them present only once. The sample comprised CD4+ T cells from blood. The source of these receptors is a human donor with juvenile idiopathic arthritis.

This chain connects TRBV6-6 to TRBJ2-7; the match to TRBD1 covers 9 bases. CDR3 length: 14 residues. Germline V lookup: CDR1 MNHNY, CDR2 SVGAGI (reference sequence). V gave up 4 bases and J gave up 3 bases; unmatched junction bases: 4. The CDR3 nucleotides are TGTGCCAGCAGTTCAGGACAGGGGCGCTACGAGCAGTACTTC. Translated, it gives CASSSGQGRYEQYF.

The V call is TRBV6-6, the J call TRBJ2-3; TRBD1 agrees at 10 bases. The CDR3 runs to 15 residues. The V gene end was trimmed by 5 bases and the J gene end by 4 bases; junction bases not matched to a gene: 6. The V gene's germline CDR1 is MNHNY and CDR2 SVGAGI (reference sequence). For the CDR3, the DNA is TGTGCCAGCAGTGACAGGGGGCGCCACTCAGATACGCAGTATTTT. This encodes CASSDRGRHSDTQYF.

The count of this clone is one. The chain recombines TRBV7-9 with TRBJ1-1; D remains unclear. Germline loops: CDR1 SEHNR, CDR2 FQNEAQ (reference sequence). The V end lost 2 bases, the J end lost 0 bases, and 4 bases lay between the germline ends. CDR3 length: 13 amino acids. The CDR3 region has the DNA TGTGCCAGCAGCTTATCCATGAACACTGAAGCTTTCTTT. As protein: CASSLSMNTEAFF.

As regards this clone: The junction departs from the called germline gene at one end, perhaps through a read error. The sample carries other DNA sequences with the same CDR3. The V gene is TRBV4-3, the J gene TRBJ1-6; 11 nucleotides match TRBD1. Germline V gene sequence: CDR1 LGHNA, CDR2 YSLEER. The CDR3 has 15 amino acids. CDR3 sequence (DNA): TGCGCCAGCAGCGGACAGGGGGCTCTAGATTCCCCCCTCCACTTT. This sequence encodes CASSGQGALDSPLHF.

V usage is TRBV7-3 and J usage is TRBJ2-5; a weak D match, TRBD2 (6 bases). V lost 0 bases and J 5 bases, leaving 13 bases between the germline ends. CDR3 length equals 15 residues. The germline V gene has CDR1 SGHTA and CDR2 FQGTGA. For the CDR3, the DNA is TGTGCCAGCAGCTTAACGGCGGGGCGCTTGGAGACCCAGTACTTC. Protein: CASSLTAGRLETQYF.

The V and J genes are TRBV27 and TRBJ1-2; tentative D call: TRBD1 (6 bases). This CDR3 comprises 13 residues. V lost 5 bases and J lost 4, with 11 bases in between. The germline gives CDR1 MNHEY, CDR2 SMNVEV (reference sequence). The CDR3 DNA reads as TGTGCCAGCAGTCCCCTGGACAGCTATGGCTACACCTTC. Translated: CASSPLDSYGYTF.

J is TRBJ2-5 and V is TRBV2; TRBD2 matches at 8 bases. The DNA end favors TRBJ2-7, so the J call may be wrong. The CDR3 has 14 amino acids. The germline CDR1 and CDR2 sequences are SNHLY and FYNNEI. In DNA, the CDR3 is TGTGCCAGCAGTAGGCTCCGGGAGGGGTACGAGCAGTACTTC. It is translated as CASSRLREGYEQYF.

The chain joins TRBV7-8 to TRBJ1-2, with D possibly matching TRBD1 (5 bases). Germline lookup yields CDR1 SGHVS and CDR2 FQNEAQ. V gave up 0 bases and J gave up 5 bases, with 19 bases separating them. The CDR3 loop spans 17 amino acids. The CDR3 sequence: CASSLAVEGRALYGYTF. CDR3 in DNA: TGTGCCAGCAGCTTAGCGGTTGAGGGGAGGGCCTTGTATGGCTACACCTTC. Full variable domain (outside the CDR3, taken from reference TRBV7-8 and TRBJ1-2): GAGVSQSPRYKVAKRGQDVALRCDPISGHVSLFWYQQALGQGPEFLTYFQNEAQLDKSGLPSDRFFAERPEGSVSTLKIQRTQQEDSAVYLCASSLAVEGRALYGYTFGSGTRLTVV.

This sequence joins TRBV19 and TRBJ1-2; 7 bases are a match to TRBD1. The CDR3 extends over 13 amino acids. V lost 4 bases, J lost 2 bases, and 1 base stayed unmatched. Germline CDR1 is LNHDA and CDR2 is SQIVND (reference sequence). CDR3 region: CASSKGANYGYTF. The CDR3 coding sequence is TGTGCCAGTAGTAAGGGGGCAAACTATGGCTACACCTTC.

The chain uses TRBV7-8 and TRBJ1-1, with 10 positions matching TRBD1. This CDR3 is 17 amino acids long. CDR1 and CDR2 (germline): SGHVS, FQNEAQ. The junction had 18 bases not matched to a gene; V was cut back by 8 bases and J by 6 bases. The CDR3 loop reads CASSGDRGRVWVAEAFF. CDR3 DNA sequence: TGTGCCAGCTCAGGGGACAGGGGACGCGTCTGGGTTGCTGAAGCTTTCTTT.

V gene TRBV6-1 combines with J gene TRBJ2-7; TRBD2 might be the D (7 bases). The length of the CDR3 is 12 residues. The V gene lost 8 bases and the J gene lost 3 bases, with 11 bases spanning the gap. Germline lookup yields CDR1 MNHNS and CDR2 SASEGT. CDR3 DNA: TGTGCCAGCCACAGGGACTACTACGAGCAGTACTTC. Protein product: CASHRDYYEQYF.

The chain couples TRBV4-3 to TRBJ2-4; D is unresolved. CDR1 and CDR2 (germline): LGHNA, YSLEER. This CDR3 contains 17 residues. Trimming took off 0 bases at V and 6 bases at J, with 18 bases between the two ends. The CDR3 coding sequence is TGCGCCAGCAGCCAAGATTGGGCTACCGAATCCTTAAACATTCAGTACTTC. As protein: CASSQDWATESLNIQYF.

Comment on this clone: Other nucleotide sequences from this sample produce the same CDR3. This chain uses TRBV7-2 with TRBJ2-5; 10 nucleotides align to TRBD2. Germline V gene data show CDR1 as SGHTA and CDR2 as FQGNSA. Germline trimming cut 0 bases from V and 1 base from J; bases unmatched to any gene: 2. The CDR3 runs 16 residues. CDR3 sequence: CASSLAASGGQETQYF. The CDR3 nucleotides read TGTGCCAGCAGCTTAGCGGCTAGCGGGGGCCAAGAGACCCAGTACTTC.

The CDR3 nucleotides are TGCGCCAGCAAACCAGGGGTCGCCACCGGGGAGCTGTTTTTT. This gives the protein CASKPGVATGELFF. The chain has TRBV10-1 and TRBJ2-2, with TRBD1 as a possible D gene (6 bases). Trimming cost V 7 bases and J 4 bases, with 13 bases left between them. The CDR3 has 14 amino acids. CDR1 is WNHNN, CDR2 SYGVQD, per germline (reference sequence).

The chain links TRBV13 to TRBJ2-7; 11 bases map to TRBD2. This CDR3 is built from 15 residues. V dropped 4 bases and J dropped 3; count of bases not matched to a gene: 5. Germline V gene lookup returns CDR1 PRHDT and CDR2 FYEKMQ (reference sequence). The DNA for the CDR3 is TGTGCCAGCAGCTCGGGACTAGCGGATCTCTACGAGCAGTACTTC. It yields the protein CASSSGLADLYEQYF.

The rearrangement links TRBV7-8 to TRBJ2-2; D perhaps matches TRBD1 (6 bases). The CDR3 runs 17 residues. Per germline, CDR1 SGHVS and CDR2 FQNEAQ. V shed 3 bases and J shed 2 bases, with 16 bases lying between them. The CDR3 nucleotides are TGTGCCAGCAGCTTGTTACCGGGACAAAGAAACACCGGGGAGCTGTTTTTT. This sequence encodes CASSLLPGQRNTGELFF.

The J gene is TRBJ1-2, the V gene TRBV27; 8 bases are shared with TRBD1. The CDR3 has 14 amino acids. V dropped 5 bases and J dropped 4; count of bases not matched to a gene: 6. CDR1 and CDR2 (germline): MNHEY, SMNVEV (reference sequence). CDR3: CASSLNRGVYGYTF. CDR3 sequence (DNA): TGTGCCAGCAGTCTCAACAGGGGGGTCTATGGCTACACCTTC.

The gene calls are TRBV9 and TRBJ2-5; 7 nucleotides agree with TRBD2. Germline CDR1 is SGDLS and CDR2 is YYNGEE. J lost 4 bases, V lost 4 bases, and 10 bases had no gene match. CDR3 size: 15 residues. The CDR3 region has the DNA TGTGCCAGCAGCTCTTCGGGAGGCGGCGGAGAGACCCAGTACTTC. Protein product: CASSSSGGGGETQYF.

J is TRBJ2-7 and V is TRBV18, with 7 nucleotides matching TRBD2. CDR1 KGHSH and CDR2 LQKENI come from the germline V gene. The V gene end was trimmed by 5 bases and the J gene end by 0 bases; junction bases not matched to a gene: 13. The CDR3 totals 17 residues. CDR3 residues: CASSRGVGRVYSYEQYF. The CDR3 nucleotides are TGTGCCAGCTCAAGAGGTGTGGGGAGGGTATACTCCTACGAGCAGTACTTC.

This clone was counted between two and nine times. The gene calls are TRBV10-3 and TRBJ2-1; maybe TRBD1 (6 bases). V lost 10 bases, J lost 3 bases, and 10 bases lay in between. Germline-derived CDR1 and CDR2 are ENHRY and SYGVKD. The CDR3 has 12 amino acids. In nucleotides, the CDR3 is TGTGCCACGGGACAAAACTACAATGAGCAGTTCTTC. Residues: CATGQNYNEQFF.

J is TRBJ2-5 and V is TRBV9; 11 nucleotides match TRBD2. The J call could be wrong; TRBJ2-7 is a better fit for the DNA end. The CDR3 runs to 15 residues. Germline assignment: CDR1 SGDLS and CDR2 YYNGEE. The CDR3 sequence: CASSWGLADSYEQYF. The CDR3 DNA reads TGTGCCAGCAGCTGGGGACTAGCGGATTCCTACGAGCAGTACTTC.

The V and J genes are TRBV5-6 and TRBJ1-5; D gene unclear. This CDR3 is built from 16 residues. Germline V gene data show CDR1 as SGHDT and CDR2 as YYEEEE. The V gene lost 0 bases and the J gene lost 0 bases, with 10 bases spanning the gap. CDR3 loop: CASSLAGSDSNQPQHF. The CDR3 nucleotides read TGTGCCAGCAGCTTGGCCGGGTCCGATAGCAATCAGCCCCAGCATTTT.

This chain links TRBV7-2 with TRBJ2-3; 9 nucleotides agree with TRBD2. The length of the CDR3 is 16 residues. The V and J ends lost 2 bases and 2 bases, in that order; junction bases with no gene match: 5. Germline-derived CDR1 and CDR2 are SGHTA and FQGNSA. This CDR3 is CASSLSSGAYTDTQYF. CDR3 nucleotide sequence: TGTGCCAGCAGCTTATCTAGCGGGGCCTACACAGATACGCAGTATTTT.

This clone was observed once. The chain uses TRBV14 and TRBJ2-1; 12 bases are shared with TRBD2. The CDR3 has 14 amino acids. Unmatched junction bases numbered 4, after V lost 6 bases and J lost 7 bases. Germline loops: CDR1 SGHDN, CDR2 FVKESK. CDR3 residues: CASSSTSGRNEQFF. The CDR3, as DNA: TGTGCCAGCAGTTCGACTAGCGGGAGAAATGAGCAGTTCTTC.

J is TRBJ2-2 and V is TRBV25-1; TRBD1 matches at 8 bases. Unmatched junction bases numbered 4, after V lost 3 bases and J lost 7 bases. CDR1 and CDR2 (germline): MGHDK, SYGVNS. The CDR3 runs to 14 residues. The CDR3 loop reads CASSDPGGGGELFF. CDR3 nucleotide sequence: TGTGCCAGCAGTGATCCAGGGGGCGGCGGGGAGCTGTTTTTT. Combining the CDR3 with reference TRBV25-1 and TRBJ2-2 gives the whole variable domain EADIYQTPRYLVIGTGKKITLECSQTMGHDKMYWYQQDPGMELHLIHYSYGVNSTEKGDLSSESTVSRIRTEHFPLTLESARPSHTSQYLCASSDPGGGGELFFGEGSRLTVL.

The chain employs TRBV11-2 and TRBJ2-7, with unresolved D. V lost 0 bases and J lost 6, with 6 bases in between. The germline V gene encodes CDR1 SGHAT and CDR2 FQNNGV. This CDR3 has 12 residues. CDR3 DNA: TGTGCCAGCAGCTTAGATCGGTCCGAGCAGTACTTC. Protein: CASSLDRSEQYF.

This chain links TRBV4-2 with TRBJ2-5; D may be TRBD1 (6 bases). The V and J ends lost 4 bases and 2 bases respectively, with 17 bases between them. CDR1 and CDR2 from the germline V gene are LGHNA and YNFKEQ. The CDR3 has 16 amino acids. In nucleotides, the CDR3 is TGTGCCAGCAGCCTCAACCCCCCGCAGGGGCAAGAGACCCAGTACTTC. It translates to CASSLNPPQGQETQYF.

The chain is built from TRBV6-6 and TRBJ1-5; 7 bases align to TRBD1. Germline loops: CDR1 MNHNY, CDR2 SVGAGI (reference sequence). V shed 6 bases and J 4 bases; nucleotides not matched to a gene: 9. The CDR3 sequence is 15 residues long. CDR3 residues: CASRGQVANNQPQHF. In DNA form, the CDR3 reads TGTGCCAGCAGAGGACAGGTAGCAAATAATCAGCCCCAGCATTTT.

This clone was counted a single time. The chain is built from TRBV18 and TRBJ1-1, with 8 bases aligning to TRBD1. This CDR3 region has 14 residues. CDR1 and CDR2 (germline): KGHSH, LQKENI. Losses at the gene ends were 5 bases for V and 4 bases for J; bases not matched to a gene: 6. The CDR3: CASSTRDRTTEAFF. CDR3 DNA sequence: TGTGCCAGCTCAACCAGGGACAGGACCACTGAAGCTTTCTTT.

V is TRBV5-8 and J is TRBJ2-3, with 9 nucleotides matching TRBD1. Germline CDR1 reads SGHTS; CDR2 reads YDEGEE. V gave up 4 bases and J gave up 4 bases; unmatched junction bases: 10. The CDR3 is 16 residues long. CDR3 residues: CASSPRGTGPADTQYF. CDR3 nucleotides: TGTGCCAGCAGCCCTCGCGGGACAGGGCCAGCAGATACGCAGTATTTT.